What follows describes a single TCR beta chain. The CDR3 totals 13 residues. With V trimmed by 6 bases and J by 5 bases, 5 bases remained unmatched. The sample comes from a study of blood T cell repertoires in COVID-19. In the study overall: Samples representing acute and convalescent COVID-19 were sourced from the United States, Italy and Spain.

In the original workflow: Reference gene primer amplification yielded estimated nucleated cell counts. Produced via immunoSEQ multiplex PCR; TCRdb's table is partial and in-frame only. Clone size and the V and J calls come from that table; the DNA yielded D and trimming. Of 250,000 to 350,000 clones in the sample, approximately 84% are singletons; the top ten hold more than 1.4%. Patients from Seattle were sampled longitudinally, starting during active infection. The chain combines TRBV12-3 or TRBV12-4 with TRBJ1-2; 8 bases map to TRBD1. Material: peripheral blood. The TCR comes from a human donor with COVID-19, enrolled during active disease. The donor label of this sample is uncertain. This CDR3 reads CASSLGQVYGYTF. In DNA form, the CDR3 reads TGTGCCAGCAGCTTGGGACAGGTTTATGGCTACACCTTC.